The next 19 T cell receptor beta chains were all read from a single sample in a study of blood T cell repertoires in COVID-19. Repertoires were generated with immunoSEQ multiplex PCR, while TCRdb's copy carries only in-frame clones and drops some. Of some 200,000 clones listed, about 85% are singletons. The sample was PBMCs or T cells enriched from blood (not recorded which). The receptors shown here come from a woman in her twenties or thirties who had recovered from COVID-19.

The V and J genes are TRBV3-1 (or the pseudogene TRBV3-2) and TRBJ2-1; 10 nucleotides agree with TRBD2. CDR1 is LGHDT and CDR2 is YNNKEL in the germline V gene (reference sequence). The V segment lost 0 bases and the J segment 5 bases; nucleotides outside the gene matches: 7. There are 17 residues in the CDR3. As DNA, the CDR3 is TGTGCCAGCAGCCAAGATTCCCTAGCGGGGGATAACAATGAGCAGTTCTTC. Amino acids: CASSQDSLAGDNNEQFF.

The V call is TRBV7-8, the J call TRBJ1-5; D perhaps matches TRBD1 (5 bases). The CDR3 length is 14 residues. CDR1 is SGHVS and CDR2 is FQNEAQ in the germline V gene. With 6 bases removed from V and 2 bases from J, the gap between germline ends came to 11 bases. The CDR3 nucleotides are TGTGCCAGCAGTTTACCCAGGGGCAATCAGCCCCAGCATTTT. It is translated as CASSLPRGNQPQHF. Combining the CDR3 with reference TRBV7-8 and TRBJ1-5 gives the whole variable domain GAGVSQSPRYKVAKRGQDVALRCDPISGHVSLFWYQQALGQGPEFLTYFQNEAQLDKSGLPSDRFFAERPEGSVSTLKIQRTQQEDSAVYLCASSLPRGNQPQHFGDGTRLSIL.

The rearrangement uses TRBV7-3 and TRBJ2-3; possible D gene TRBD2, 7 bases. Germline lookup yields CDR1 SGHTA and CDR2 FQGTGA. Trimming stripped 5 bases from V and 2 bases from J, with 11 bases between. This CDR3 is 14 amino acids long. CDR3 amino acids: CASSPGGPTDTQYF. The CDR3 coding sequence is TGTGCCAGCAGCCCCGGGGGGCCCACAGATACGCAGTATTTT.

The chain has TRBV6-5 and TRBJ1-1, with D unclear. Germline CDR1 is MNHEY and CDR2 is SVGAGI. V lost 0 bases and J lost 0, with 11 bases in between. The CDR3 is made up of 16 amino acids. CDR3 nucleotide sequence: TGTGCCAGCAGTTACTCCGGCGGGGAACTGAACACTGAAGCTTTCTTT. Its protein is CASSYSGGELNTEAFF.

The chain recombines TRBV27 with TRBJ1-2; unclear D gene. CDR1 is MNHEY, CDR2 SMNVEV, per germline (reference sequence). V lost 4 bases and J lost 4, with 16 bases in between. The CDR3 sequence is 15 residues long. This CDR3 is CASSSPRTGTYGYTF. CDR3 DNA: TGTGCCAGCAGTTCCCCCCGGACGGGAACCTATGGCTACACCTTC.

The V and J genes are TRBV11-2 and TRBJ2-7, with TRBD1 matching 9 bases. Per the germline V gene, CDR1 is SGHAT and CDR2 is FQNNGV. Trimming cost V 0 bases and J 0 bases; bases outside gene matches: 0. The CDR3 has 15 amino acids. DNA of the CDR3: TGTGCCAGCAGCTTAGAGGGACAGGGCTCCTACGAGCAGTACTTC. As protein: CASSLEGQGSYEQYF.

V is TRBV6-5 and J is TRBJ2-7, with TRBD2 identical over 7 bases. The CDR3 has 16 residues. V was pared by 1 base and J by 0 bases, with 6 bases of the junction left unmatched. CDR1 and CDR2 from the germline V gene are MNHEY and SVGAGI. The CDR3 loop reads CASSYWGGESSYEQYF. In nucleotides, the CDR3 is TGTGCCAGCAGTTACTGGGGGGGGGAGAGCTCCTACGAGCAGTACTTC.

This rearrangement joins TRBV19 to TRBJ2-7; 7 bases align to TRBD1. Unmatched junction bases numbered 5, after V lost 4 bases and J lost 2 bases. The germline gives CDR1 LNHDA, CDR2 SQIVND (reference sequence). This CDR3 spans 14 amino acids. This CDR3 is CASSTIGTAYEQYF. In DNA form, the CDR3 reads TGTGCCAGTAGTACCATCGGGACAGCCTACGAGCAGTACTTC.

The rearrangement uses TRBV2 and TRBJ1-1; no firm D call. From germline, CDR1 is SNHLY and CDR2 FYNNEI. The CDR3 contains 13 residues. V lost 6 bases and J 3 bases, leaving 11 bases between the germline ends. CDR3 coding DNA: TGTGCCAGCAGAGGAGGGCCGGACACTGAAGCTTTCTTT. Amino acids: CASRGGPDTEAFF.

V gene TRBV5-6 combines with J gene TRBJ1-2, with 7 nucleotides matching TRBD1. CDR1 and CDR2 (germline): SGHDT, YYEEEE. The CDR3 totals 15 residues. V was pared by 2 bases and J by 2 bases, with 6 bases of the junction left unmatched. The CDR3 DNA sequence: TGTGCCAGCAGCTTACCCCAGGGGGGAAACTATGGCTACACCTTC. Its translation: CASSLPQGGNYGYTF. Drawing the rest from reference TRBV5-6 and TRBJ1-2, the complete variable domain is DAGVTQSPTHLIKTRGQQVTLRCSPKSGHDTVSWYQQALGQGPQFIFQYYEEEERQRGNFPDRFSGHQFPNYSSELNVNALLLGDSALYLCASSLPQGGNYGYTFGSGTRLTVV.

This clone was picked up one time. The rearrangement links TRBV7-8 to TRBJ1-5, with 11 bases matching TRBD1. The CDR3 loop spans 16 amino acids. The V gene end was trimmed by 5 bases and the J gene end by 0 bases; junction bases not matched to a gene: 3. Germline V gives CDR1 SGHVS, CDR2 FQNEAQ. CDR3 residues: CASSVGTGGSNQPQHF. CDR3 nucleotide sequence: TGTGCCAGCAGCGTAGGGACAGGGGGTAGCAATCAGCCCCAGCATTTT.

The chain carries TRBV19 and TRBJ1-5; 9 bases align to TRBD1. The CDR3 has 15 residues. V gave up 5 bases and J gave up 5 bases; unmatched junction bases: 7. CDR1 and CDR2 from the germline V gene are LNHDA and SQIVND (reference sequence). The CDR3 loop reads CASSVTGGWDQPQHF. The DNA of the CDR3 is TGTGCCAGTAGTGTAACAGGGGGCTGGGATCAGCCCCAGCATTTT.

The rearrangement uses TRBV11-3 and TRBJ1-1; maybe TRBD1 (5 bases). The germline V gene has CDR1 SGHNT and CDR2 YENEEA. This CDR3 contains 15 residues. The V and J ends lost 1 base and 1 base respectively, with 10 bases between them. The CDR3, as DNA: TGTGCCAGCAGCTTAGGTGGGGGAGGGAACACTGAAGCTTTCTTT. It yields the protein CASSLGGGGNTEAFF.

The chain joins TRBV6-2 or TRBV6-3 to TRBJ2-1, with a possible D match to TRBD2 (6 bases). Looked up from germline, CDR1 is MNHEY and CDR2 is SVGEGT. The CDR3 spans 18 residues. Trimming removed 6 bases at V and 5 bases at J, with 26 bases between. CDR3 DNA: TGTGCCAGCAGCGATCTCCGGTCGGGGCGGGGATCTAACAATGAGCAGTTCTTC. Translated, it gives CASSDLRSGRGSNNEQFF.

The V gene is TRBV18, the J gene TRBJ1-6; 7 bases align to TRBD1. With 5 bases clipped from V and 7 bases from J, the junction kept 5 bases outside the gene matches. Germline V lookup: CDR1 KGHSH, CDR2 LQKENI. This CDR3 spans 14 amino acids. CDR3 sequence (DNA): TGTGCCAGCTCATTGGGACAGCAAAATTCACCCCTCCACTTT. Its translation is CASSLGQQNSPLHF.

This chain connects TRBV6-2 or TRBV6-3 to TRBJ2-2; no clear D gene. Between the trimmed V and J ends, which lost 2 bases and 8 bases, there was a span of 3 bases. The germline CDR1 and CDR2 sequences are MNHEY and SVGEGT. The CDR3 spans 11 residues. CDR3: CASSYAGELFF. The CDR3 coding sequence is TGTGCCAGCAGTTACGCGGGGGAGCTGTTTTTT.

This chain joins TRBV6-2 or TRBV6-3 and TRBJ2-1; 15 bases align to TRBD2. In germline, CDR1 is MNHEY, CDR2 SVGEGT. The CDR3 is 16 amino acids. V was clipped by 4 bases and J by 8 bases; unmatched bases: 6. This chain's CDR3 is CASSSPGLAGGHEQFF. DNA of the CDR3: TGTGCCAGCAGTTCGCCTGGACTAGCGGGGGGGCATGAGCAGTTCTTC.

V usage is TRBV7-8 and J usage is TRBJ1-4; D possibly corresponds to TRBD1 (5 bases). Germline lookup yields CDR1 SGHVS and CDR2 FQNEAQ. This CDR3 is built from 13 residues. Trimming removed 1 base at V and 8 bases at J, with 8 bases between. The CDR3 region has the DNA TGTGCCAGCAGCTTAGTCAGGGAAGAAAAACTGTTTTTT. This translates into CASSLVREEKLFF.

This clone has just one count. CDR3 nucleotides: TGCGCCAGCAGCCAAGATCTTGGGACAACGAACACCGGGGAGCTGTTTTTT. This translates into CASSQDLGTTNTGELFF. The rearrangement joins TRBV4-3 to TRBJ2-2; maybe TRBD1 (6 bases). The CDR3 runs 17 residues. Trimming shortened V by 0 bases and J by 0 bases, and 11 bases separated the two germline ends. Germline assignment: CDR1 LGHNA and CDR2 YSLEER.